This T cell receptor (beta chain) came from a study of T-cell memory formation after mild COVID-19. Study-wide background: TCR clusters showed largely donor specificity.

Via MiXCR, TCRdb re-called the 5' RACE reads, giving one row per CDR3 protein. The profile shows around 300,000 distinct CDR3 sequences, about a sixth of them singletons. This clonotype was found a few times. The antigen remains unidentified. The CDR3 is made up of 14 amino acids. V lost 7 bases and J lost 6, with 17 bases in between. The germline V gene has CDR1 MNHNY and CDR2 SVGAGI (reference sequence). Study findings and constraints: Day 15 to 85 contractors were CD4/CD8 balanced; later expanders leaned CD4+. CD4+ contracting clones were mainly CM and EM; CD8+ ones, EMRA. Cross-reactive memory appears to have joined, as suggested by some responding clones showing up in pre-infection memory.

This sequence originates from a young man who had mild COVID-19 (a few samples of this study predate the infection). Cell type and time point are not known. This chain links TRBV6-6 with TRBJ2-3; D is possibly TRBD1 (6 bases). Sequenced sample: PBMCs or a T cell subset sorted from them (not recorded which). CDR3 sequence reads: CASTPGTPSDTQYF. In DNA, the CDR3 is TGTGCCAGCACCCCCGGGACACCCTCGGATACGCAGTATTTT.